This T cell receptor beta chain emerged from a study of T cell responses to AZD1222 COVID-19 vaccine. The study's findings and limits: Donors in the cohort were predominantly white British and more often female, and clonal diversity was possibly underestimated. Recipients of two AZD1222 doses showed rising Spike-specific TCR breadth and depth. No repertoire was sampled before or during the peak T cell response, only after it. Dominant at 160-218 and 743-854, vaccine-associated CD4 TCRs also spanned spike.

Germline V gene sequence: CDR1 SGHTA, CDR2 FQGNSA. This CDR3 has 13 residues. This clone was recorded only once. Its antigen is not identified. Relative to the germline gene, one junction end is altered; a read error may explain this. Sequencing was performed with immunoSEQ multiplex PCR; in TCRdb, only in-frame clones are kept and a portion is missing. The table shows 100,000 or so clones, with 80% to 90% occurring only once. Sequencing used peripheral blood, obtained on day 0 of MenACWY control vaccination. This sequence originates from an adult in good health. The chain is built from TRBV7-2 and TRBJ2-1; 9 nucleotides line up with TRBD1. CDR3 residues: CASSSTGQGIRIF. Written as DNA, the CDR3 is TGTGCCAGCAGCTCGACGGGACAGGGAATCAGGATCTTC.